These 26 T cell receptor beta chains were all obtained from the same sample, sequenced in a study of T cells in Graves' hyperthyroidism and ophthalmopathy. RNA transcripts provided the source from which TCR beta CDR3 regions were amplified. The study used the HTBI primer set for a first-round RT-PCR of the TCR CDR3. TCRdb reprocessed the multiplex PCR reads with MiXCR, giving one entry per CDR3 protein. The repertoire holds roughly 380,000 distinct CDR3 sequences, with under 20% as singletons. Sequencing was performed on blood. All receptors come from a woman between 18 and 29 years old with Graves' hyperthyroidism.

At least ten counts were recorded for this clonotype. The CDR3 here is CAIQAPRGRYGDTEAFF. The DNA of the CDR3 is TGTGCCATCCAGGCCCCCAGGGGACGATATGGGGACACTGAAGCTTTCTTT. The rearrangement links TRBV10-3 to TRBJ1-1, with D possibly matching TRBD1 (6 bases). Germline CDR1 ENHRY, CDR2 SYGVKD. Trimming shortened V by 8 bases and J by 3 bases, and 25 bases separated the two germline ends. The CDR3 is 17 amino acids.

This clonotype was seen ten or more times. The rearrangement links TRBV12-3 or TRBV12-4 to TRBJ1-3; D might be TRBD1 (6 bases). Trimming cost V 7 bases and J 0 bases, with 13 bases left between them. The CDR3 loop spans 15 amino acids. The CDR3 region is CASTDGQLSGNTIYF. The DNA of the CDR3 is TGTGCCAGCACCGACGGACAGCTCTCTGGAAACACCATATATTTT.

This clonotype was detected many times. The rearrangement links TRBV7-2 to TRBJ2-5; no definite D call. The ends were cut back, 1 base at V and 5 bases at J, with 8 bases in the middle. Germline values: CDR1 SGHTA, CDR2 FQGNSA. The CDR3 totals 13 residues. CDR3: CASSLEVRETQYF. The CDR3 nucleotides read TGTGCCAGCAGCTTAGAGGTCAGGGAGACCCAGTACTTC.

This clonotype was counted many times. V usage is TRBV7-8 and J usage is TRBJ1-6; D is perhaps TRBD1 (5 bases). CDR3 length: 14 residues. Germline CDR1 reads SGHVS; CDR2 reads FQNEAQ. V lost 5 bases and J 6 bases, leaving 11 bases between the germline ends. DNA for the CDR3: TGTGCCAGCAGCATCGTGGGGGGTAATTCACCCCTCCACTTT. Amino acid sequence: CASSIVGGNSPLHF. Using reference TRBV7-8 and TRBJ1-6 for the parts outside the CDR3, the full variable domain is GAGVSQSPRYKVAKRGQDVALRCDPISGHVSLFWYQQALGQGPEFLTYFQNEAQLDKSGLPSDRFFAERPEGSVSTLKIQRTQQEDSAVYLCASSIVGGNSPLHFGNGTRLTVT.

J is TRBJ2-7 and V is TRBV11-2; 7 bases line up with TRBD1. Trimming cost V 5 bases and J 6 bases; bases outside gene matches: 19. The CDR3 has 17 amino acids. Germline V gives CDR1 SGHAT, CDR2 FQNNGV. CDR3 nucleotides: TGTGCCAGCAGCCTCGGGGACAGTTCCAGACTCCCTGGCGAGCAGTACTTC. This gives the protein CASSLGDSSRLPGEQYF.

This clonotype was seen ten or more times. The V gene is TRBV6-2 or TRBV6-3, the J gene TRBJ1-2, with D tentatively TRBD1 (6 bases). This CDR3 region has 14 residues. Between the trimmed V and J ends, which lost 5 bases and 4 bases, there was a span of 14 bases. CDR1 and CDR2 from the germline V gene are MNHEY and SVGEGT. The CDR3 reads CASSLRQDRYGYTF. The CDR3 nucleotides are TGTGCCAGCAGTCTCCGACAGGACCGCTATGGCTACACCTTC.

This clonotype was found many times. The chain links TRBV13 to TRBJ1-1; D is unresolved. Per germline, CDR1 PRHDT and CDR2 FYEKMQ (reference sequence). CDR3 length equals 16 residues. Trimming pared 3 bases from V and 4 bases from J, leaving 18 bases between. The CDR3 DNA reads TGTGCCAGCAGCTTCTCGTACGGGTCAGGAGTCACTGAAGCTTTCTTT. Its protein is CASSFSYGSGVTEAFF.

The chain is built from TRBV15 and TRBJ2-7; 7 bases agree with TRBD2. The CDR3 has 13 residues. V gave up 0 bases and J gave up 7 bases; unmatched junction bases: 3. Germline-derived CDR1 and CDR2 are LNHNV and YYDKDF (reference sequence). CDR3 coding DNA: TGTGCCACCAGCAGAGATCTGGGGGGGGAGCAGTACTTC. It translates to CATSRDLGGEQYF.

CDR3 region: CASSPGEVWAWAIFSPLHF. DNA of the CDR3: TGTGCCAGCAGCCCCGGGGAGGTATGGGCTTGGGCTATATTTTCACCCCTCCACTTT. The gene calls are TRBV13 and TRBJ1-6; no clear D. The CDR3 has 19 amino acids. V was pared by 5 bases and J by 9 bases, with 29 bases between. The germline V gene has CDR1 PRHDT and CDR2 FYEKMQ (reference sequence).

The chain has TRBV7-2 and TRBJ2-7; 8 bases align to TRBD1. CDR3 length equals 13 residues. Looked up from germline, CDR1 is SGHTA and CDR2 is FQGNSA. With 4 bases clipped from V and 6 bases from J, the junction kept 5 bases outside the gene matches. CDR3 sequence (DNA): TGTGCCAGCAGCTCCACAGGGGGAGGCGAGCAGTACTTC. It encodes CASSSTGGGEQYF.

This clonotype showed up many times. The rearrangement uses TRBV6-2 or TRBV6-3 and TRBJ2-7; 12 bases fit TRBD1. The CDR3 extends over 15 amino acids. Germline V gene data show CDR1 as MNHEY and CDR2 as SVGEGT. V dropped 6 bases and J dropped 5; count of bases not matched to a gene: 8. CDR3 in amino acids: CASSPSGTGGNEQYF. The CDR3 DNA sequence: TGTGCCAGCAGCCCTTCCGGGACAGGGGGCAACGAGCAGTACTTC.

This clonotype was counted many times. The chain links TRBV4-2 to TRBJ2-7; TRBD2 aligns across 7 bases. Germline V gives CDR1 LGHNA, CDR2 YNFKEQ. The CDR3 is 15 amino acids. Trimming cost V 4 bases and J 6 bases; bases outside gene matches: 12. The DNA for the CDR3 is TGTGCCAGCAGCCTAAGGGGAGGGAGTATGGGCGAGCAGTACTTC. As protein: CASSLRGGSMGEQYF.

At least ten counts were recorded for this clonotype. The chain joins TRBV20-1 to TRBJ1-5; D remains ambiguous. Germline CDR1 is DFQATT and CDR2 is SNEGSKA (reference sequence). The CDR3 loop spans 13 amino acids. Trimming shortened V by 2 bases and J by 9 bases, and 14 bases separated the two germline ends. The CDR3 DNA sequence: TGCAGTGCTAGAAGGGCAGGAAATTCGCCCCAGCATTTT. It codes for CSARRAGNSPQHF.

The chain is built from TRBV30 and TRBJ1-4, with a possible D match to TRBD1 (6 bases). The CDR3 has 12 amino acids. The V gene's germline CDR1 is GTSNPN and CDR2 SVGIG (reference sequence). Trimming stripped 4 bases from V and 6 bases from J, with 9 bases between. CDR3 protein: CAWIGGDEKLFF. The CDR3 nucleotides are TGTGCCTGGATAGGGGGGGATGAAAAACTGTTTTTT.

This clonotype turned up a few times. This chain links TRBV3-1 with TRBJ2-5, with 7 bases that match TRBD1. This CDR3 spans 15 amino acids. Germline assignment: CDR1 LGHDT and CDR2 YNNKEL (reference sequence). V dropped 4 bases and J dropped 2; count of bases not matched to a gene: 7. The CDR3 loop is CASSPGDSPQETQYF. Here the CDR3 DNA reads TGTGCCAGCAGCCCAGGGGACAGCCCACAAGAGACCCAGTACTTC.

This clonotype appeared many times. This chain joins TRBV5-1 and TRBJ1-2; 8 positions match TRBD1. Germline V gene sequence: CDR1 SGHRS, CDR2 YFSETQ. J was trimmed by 4 bases and V by 0 bases; bases with no gene match: 2. This CDR3 region has 14 residues. The CDR3 DNA reads as TGCGCCAGCAGCTTGGATACAGGGGGCTATGGCTACACCTTC. Its translation is CASSLDTGGYGYTF.

The chain has TRBV12-3 or TRBV12-4 and TRBJ1-2; D is uncertain. V was shortened by 5 bases and J by 10 bases, with 17 bases between the two germline ends. The CDR3 spans 13 residues. The CDR3 nucleotides are TGTGCCAGCAGTATTTTAGCCTCTCCTGCCTACACCTTC. This sequence encodes CASSILASPAYTF.

This clonotype appeared many times. The chain links TRBV30 to TRBJ2-7; D may be TRBD2 (6 bases). V was pared by 0 bases and J by 3 bases, with 9 bases between. The germline V gene encodes CDR1 GTSNPN and CDR2 SVGIG (reference sequence). This CDR3 spans 13 amino acids. The DNA of the CDR3 is TGTGCCTGGAGTGTAAGAGCGGGCTACGAGCAGTACTTC. Its translation is CAWSVRAGYEQYF.

The gene calls are TRBV19 and TRBJ1-3; TRBD1 agrees at 7 bases. CDR1 is LNHDA, CDR2 SQIVND, per germline (reference sequence). V gave up 3 bases and J gave up 1 base; unmatched junction bases: 6. This CDR3 has 16 amino acids. CDR3 region: CASSIRGQLSGNTIYF. For the CDR3, the DNA is TGTGCCAGTAGTATTCGGGGACAGCTTTCTGGAAACACCATATATTTT.

There are many counts of this clonotype. The chain combines TRBV2 with TRBJ2-3; D gene unclear. Germline V gene data show CDR1 as SNHLY and CDR2 as FYNNEI. The CDR3 has 13 amino acids. Trimming shortened V by 7 bases and J by 6 bases, and 14 bases separated the two germline ends. CDR3 in DNA: TGTGCCAGCAAGTTCAGAACCGACGATACGCAGTATTTT. Residues: CASKFRTDDTQYF.

This rearrangement joins TRBV28 to TRBJ2-7; no firm D call. The V and J ends lost 5 bases and 2 bases respectively, with 13 bases between them. This CDR3 spans 14 amino acids. The V gene's germline CDR1 is MDHEN and CDR2 SYDVKM. The CDR3 sequence: CASSVVVGTYEQYF. The CDR3, as DNA: TGTGCCAGCAGTGTAGTAGTTGGTACCTACGAGCAGTACTTC.

This clonotype has at least ten counts. Here the CDR3 DNA reads TGTGCCAGCACCAGAAACACCGGGGAGCTGTTTTTT. Its translation is CASTRNTGELFF. This rearrangement joins TRBV2 to TRBJ2-2; D is unclear. The CDR3 sequence is 12 residues long. Trimming left V 7 bases short and J 2 bases short, with 5 bases between. Germline-derived CDR1 and CDR2 are SNHLY and FYNNEI.

In its sample, this clonotype was seen many times. V usage is TRBV3-1 and J usage is TRBJ2-7, with 11 bases aligning to TRBD2. The germline V gene has CDR1 LGHDT and CDR2 YNNKEL (reference sequence). V was clipped by 4 bases and J by 4 bases; unmatched bases: 3. The CDR3 length is 14 residues. CDR3 bases: TGTGCCAGCAGCCTCGGGACTAGCGGATACGAGCAGTACTTC. This codes for CASSLGTSGYEQYF.

This clonotype has just a few counts. CDR3 protein: CASSYKPAGETQYF. The CDR3 bases are TGCGCCAGCAGTTACAAGCCCGCGGGGGAGACCCAGTACTTC. The chain combines TRBV5-1 with TRBJ2-5, with D possibly being TRBD2 (6 bases). The CDR3 contains 14 residues. V dropped 5 bases and J dropped 5 bases, with 16 bases sitting between them. CDR1 is SGHRS and CDR2 is YFSETQ in the germline V gene.

This clonotype occurred a few times. This chain joins TRBV9 and TRBJ2-7; possible D gene TRBD2, 6 bases. V was clipped by 4 bases and J by 2 bases, with 19 bases between them. The CDR3 loop spans 16 amino acids. CDR1 and CDR2 (germline): SGDLS, YYNGEE. CDR3 residues: CASSPPEGRHAYEQYF. The CDR3 bases are TGTGCCAGCAGCCCACCTGAGGGGAGGCATGCCTACGAGCAGTACTTC.

In regard to this clonotype: A much larger clone sits a single nucleotide away, making a read error possible. The chain employs TRBV20-1 and TRBJ1-1, with D maybe TRBD1 (5 bases). The germline gives CDR1 DFQATT, CDR2 SNEGSKA (reference sequence). The V gene lost 7 bases and the J gene lost 4 bases, with 13 bases spanning the gap. The length of the CDR3 is 12 residues. The CDR3 spells CSGRQGSTEAFF. The CDR3 DNA follows: TGCAGTGGCAGGCAGGGATCCACTGAAGCTTTCTTT.